This T cell receptor beta chain was identified in a study of a mutant IDH1 vaccine in newly diagnosed glioma. Study background: Radiotherapy alone preceded vaccination by 4-6 weeks; alternatively, vaccination started with temozolomide cycles.

As for time point: week 47, end of study. One vaccine dose held 300 ug of mutant IDH1 20-mer peptide and came with topical imiquimod. Patients in the study were vaccinated eight times, receiving shots in weeks 1, 3, 5, 7, 11, 15, 19 and 23. Each of the donors came in with new WHO grade 3 or 4 astrocytomas that were IDH1-mutant and ATRX-lost. Comment on this clone: Antigen specificity is unknown.

TCRdb keeps only in-frame clones here, not all; method: immunoSEQ multiplex PCR. The table includes fewer than 35,000 clones, 80% to 85% detected once. The sample consisted of PBMCs, taken from a glioma patient whose treatment included an IDH1 peptide vaccine. The clonotype originates from a man in his thirties or forties with glioma.

The DNA of the CDR3 is TGTGCCAGCAGTGGGTCGACTTCCTACGAGCAGTACTTC. Translated: CASSGSTSYEQYF. The chain is built from TRBV7-2 and TRBJ2-7; D gene unclear. CDR1 and CDR2 from the germline V gene are SGHTA and FQGNSA. The V and J ends lost 6 bases and 1 base respectively, with 10 bases between them. CDR3 size: 13 residues.